This TCR beta chain came from a study of blood T cell repertoires in COVID-19 (dated by TCRdb to about 2020). In terms of the full investigation: The collaborator samples originated in the United States, Italy and Spain and spanned the acute and convalescent phases of COVID-19. The prospective study material was composed of cDNA or gDNA derived from T cells, B-cell-depleted T cells, or PBMCs. Subjects who had been exposed to COVID-19, were actively infected with it, or had recovered from it provided the deeply sampled blood TCRbeta repertoires that made up the dataset. The repertoires were made available in a free public database intended to serve as a resource for research on the immune response to SARS-CoV-2. The samples were drawn from the first 160 participants of the ongoing ImmuneRACE study and from 950 to 1,500 subjects provided by 6 global collaborators. A de-identified subject ID, COVID-19 status, age in years and sex were almost always included in the sample metadata. Where available, HLA class I and class II types were taken from metadata supplied by the sample provider and were not determined by assay-based typing.

Collaborating institutions collected whole blood in K2EDTA tubes following their own protocols. For TCRbeta analysis, collaborators shipped samples in one of three forms: frozen whole blood, isolated PBMCs, or DNA extracted from either of those sample types. For this clone: This receptor's antigen is unknown. One base away there is no much larger clone; base qualities are not given.

TCRbeta CDR3 regions were amplified from genomic DNA by means of the immunoSEQ Assay, a bias-controlled multiplex PCR. The study's own analysis went as follows. Within the assay, amplification of reference gene primers was used to estimate how many nucleated cells each sample contained. To quantify the absolute abundance of each unique TCRbeta CDR3 rearrangement, sequence reads were collapsed and filtered. For each sample, productive Simpson clonality was calculated by taking the square root of Simpson's diversity index across productive rearrangements. The clones in this table, taken by TCRdb from immuneACCESS, are in-frame only. Not every clone is retained; where verified, under half of the shortfall comes from an unresolved V gene, and the cause of the rest is unknown. The V and J calls and the clone size are those of that table, but D and trimming were determined from the DNA. A total of more than 110,000 clones appear in this sample, roughly 80% of them only once. The ten largest clones capture roughly 8.3% of the sample.

The germline V gene (reference sequence) provides CDR1 DFQATT and CDR2 SNEGSKA. From cysteine to phenylalanine, the CDR3 is 13 amino acids long. This entry keeps only the CDR3 DNA: 39 bases, framed from base 1. V ends up 3 bases short and J 6 bases short, with an unmatched junction base count of 4. The research as a whole found: The amount of clinical and demographic metadata varied by source and participant and was provided uncurated.

Sequenced material: peripheral blood. This chain joins TRBV20-1 to TRBJ2-2; a stretch of 7 junction bases matches TRBD1. The clonotype comes from a woman aged 80 or older in a cohort sampled during active or convalescent COVID-19. This receptor has the CDR3 CSASPGTAGELFF. The nucleotides are TGCAGTGCTAGTCCCGGGACAGCCGGGGAGCTGTTTTTT.